This TCR beta chain appears in the sequencing data of a study of CD4+ T cells in melanoma. Findings and limits, study-wide: In melanoma, neoantigen-specific CD4+ T cells reportedly differed in differentiation state. CD8+ T cell, macrophage and B cell function reportedly correlated with neoantigen-specific CD4+ T cells.

Comments on this clone: Its antigen is currently unknown.

TCRdb's table, derived via immunoSEQ multiplex PCR, lists solely in-frame clones and lacks some. The sample lists fewer than 15,000 clones; roughly 80% were seen once. This CDR3 has 13 amino acids. With 5 bases removed from V and 7 bases from J, the gap between germline ends came to 14 bases. Germline V gene data show CDR1 as MNHEY and CDR2 as SVGAGI. The rearrangement uses TRBV6-5 and TRBJ1-2, with D unresolved. Material: cells from a culture (not recorded whether cultured in vitro). The receptor's source is a human donor with melanoma. The CDR3 spells CASSGLMGGGYTF. The CDR3 coding sequence is TGTGCCAGCAGTGGGCTGATGGGAGGTGGCTACACCTTC.